This T cell receptor beta chain was documented in a study of tumor-infiltrating lymphocytes in primary liver carcinoma. At the level of the study: Tumor staging was T1-T3 N0M0; sizes spanned roughly 4 to 11 cm across. General study results and limits: The study found tumor-adjacent and tumor-blood pairs overlapped less than tumor region pairs.

The CDR3 runs 16 residues. V shed 6 bases and J shed 12 bases, with 30 bases lying between them. CDR1 SGHAT and CDR2 FQNNGV come from the germline V gene. About this clonotype: Its antigen is as yet unknown.

RNA isolated from unsorted whole blood supplied the blood RNA, with germline DNA also extracted. Making TCR beta cDNA involved 400 to 600 ng total RNA and a constant-region primer. Construction of TCR beta libraries relied on three successive nested multiplex PCR rounds employing slightly modified ARM-PCR. The study ran its first two PCR rounds for nine to ten cycles each, using TRBV1-TRBV30 forward primers and a C-beta reverse primer. Using its own MiXCR run on the multiplex PCR reads, TCRdb lists one record per CDR3 protein. The sample contains fewer than 350,000 distinct CDR3 sequences, about 62% of which appear only once.

This TCR was recovered from a man aged 35 to 55 with primary liver carcinoma and hepatitis B virus infection. The sample taken for sequencing was peripheral blood. This chain uses TRBV11-2 with TRBJ2-7; D remains unclear. The CDR3 bases are TGTGCCAGCAGTCGTATGCCTTTTAGGAGTAGCTACGAGTGGTACTTC. It codes for CASSRMPFRSSYEWYF.